This TCR beta chain was obtained from a study of resident and recirculating memory T cells in vitiligo. In the study overall: Each patient gave two lesional and two nonlesional epidermal shave biopsies, plus PBMCs. Whole samples, not sorted cells, were homogenized and used for genomic DNA extraction.

This CDR3 region has 16 residues. The germline V gene encodes CDR1 LNHDA and CDR2 SQIVND (reference sequence). Germline trimming cut 2 bases from V and 7 bases from J; bases unmatched to any gene: 8. Method: immunoSEQ multiplex PCR; TCRdb's copy keeps in-frame clones and lacks some. Among around 76,000 clones listed, approximately 93% were seen once. In its sample, this clone was seen once. The antigen is unknown. Points from the study as a whole: Vitiligo lesions lacked a unique dominant clone, and clonality varied. TCR sequences were not conserved across biopsy sites or patients.

The genes are TRBV19 and TRBJ2-1, with 10 bases aligning to TRBD2. Sequencing was done on a sample of blood. The clonotype comes from a male donor with vitiligo. The CDR3 DNA reads TGTGCCAGTAGTATACCGTCAACTAGCGGGACGAATGAGCAGTTCTTC. Its translation is CASSIPSTSGTNEQFF.